The sequence of this T cell receptor beta chain was determined in a study of response to subunit inactivated influenza vaccine. General study findings and limits: Every seasonal influenza vaccination brings in few new T cells, the authors suggested.

This clonotype came up a few times. Its specificity is unknown. A single record per CDR3 protein comes from TCRdb applying MiXCR to the RT-PCR reads. The data contain hundreds of thousands of distinct CDR3 sequences, under 20% of them singletons. V lost 5 bases and J 1 base, leaving 16 bases between the germline ends. The CDR3 runs 16 residues. Germline V gene data show CDR1 as MDHEN and CDR2 as SYDVKM. This clonotype originated in a man in his fifties or sixties who received an inactivated influenza vaccine. The material was PBMCs from blood, obtained less than 6 days after vaccination. The V call is TRBV28, the J call TRBJ2-3; no definite D call. Here the CDR3 DNA reads TGTGCCAGCAGTGGCCGGACCCACTGGGGCACAGATACGCAGTATTTT. This sequence encodes CASSGRTHWGTDTQYF.